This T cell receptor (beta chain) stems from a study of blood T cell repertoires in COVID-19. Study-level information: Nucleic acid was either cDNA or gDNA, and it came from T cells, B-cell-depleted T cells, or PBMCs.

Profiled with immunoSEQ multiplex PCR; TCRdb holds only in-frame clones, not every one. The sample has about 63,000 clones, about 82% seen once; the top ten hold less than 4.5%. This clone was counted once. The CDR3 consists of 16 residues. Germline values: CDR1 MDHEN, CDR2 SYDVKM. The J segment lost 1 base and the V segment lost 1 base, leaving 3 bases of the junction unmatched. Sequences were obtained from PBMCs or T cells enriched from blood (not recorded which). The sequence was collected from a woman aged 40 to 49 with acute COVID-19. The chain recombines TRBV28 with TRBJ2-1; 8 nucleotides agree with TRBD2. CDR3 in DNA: TGTGCCAGCAGTTTATTCACTAGCGGTTCCTACAATGAGCAGTTCTTC. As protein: CASSLFTSGSYNEQFF.